This T cell receptor beta chain derives from a study of blood T cells in healthy people across ages (dated by TCRdb to between 2014 and 2016). As for the study more broadly: In model experiments, roughly one uniquely barcoded TCR beta cDNA molecule per two T cells was captured by template switching. To track age-related changes in TCR beta repertoire diversity, the study relied on deep sequencing normalized with unique cDNA molecular identifiers. Four age groups were formed from the donors: young (average approximately 15 years), middle-aged (around 41), aged (under 70) and long-lived (approximately 78). To avoid experimental bias, donors of different ages were distributed randomly across sequencing lanes. Using the same blood draw, the study looked at two additional independent replicas of 1 million unique cDNA reads for two donors, one aged 18 to 29 and the other aged 80 or older. Broad study findings and their caveats: Because profiling used bulk unsorted PBMCs, naive and antigen-experienced compartments could not be compared conclusively. Compared with the aged group, more naive CD4+ T cells, fewer expanded clones and increased TCR diversity were shown by the long-lived group, suggesting age selection. There was a strong correlation between observed TCR beta diversity and the percentage of naive T cells measured by flow cytometry. Observed TCR beta diversity per million T cells fell roughly linearly with age, and a significant reduction was already apparent by age about 36. Estimates of total diversity from one million sequenced T cells were regarded as lower bounds and underestimates. Donor CMV infection status was unknown, potentially confounding age-related changes in expanded clonotypes.

The roughly 38 donors, aged about 6 to 95 years, were systemically healthy Caucasian individuals from Russia. Each donor gave ten milliliters of peripheral blood, collected into EDTA-treated Vacutainer tubes. Ficoll-Paque density-gradient centrifugation was used to isolate PBMCs, with at least 6.5 million per sample. Total RNA was extracted from PBMCs with Trizol reagent, with at least 6 micrograms obtained per sample. Naive CD45RAhigh/CD27high T cell percentages were measured by flow cytometry on a PBMC aliquot from every donor. The library was made by 5' RACE. Sequencing was carried out with an Illumina HiSeq 2500. A second roughly 6 to 12 cycle PCR used a sample-barcoded 5' primer and a J-beta primer mix. A template-switch 5' adaptor carrying 12 random nucleotides introduced a unique molecular identifier onto each TCR beta cDNA molecule. Each sample yielded at least 3 million CDR3-containing paired-end reads. The Mint cDNA synthesis kit, primed by a TRBC-specific oligonucleotide, was used to synthesize first-strand cDNA from all RNA. Following uracil-DNA glycosylase treatment, all cDNA underwent a first 18-cycle PCR with the universal primers M1SS and BC2_uni_R. In the authors' own workflow: Normalization of each sample was performed by random selection of 1 million high-quality reads, each carrying a distinct molecular identifier. Reads with shared molecular identifiers were discarded instead of being binned into consensus sequences. MiTCR, run with a Q25 quality threshold and the strictest error-elimination algorithm, handled CDR3 identification, clonotype clustering and error correction. A nonparametric unseen species model with Euler transformation was used to estimate lower-bound total TCR beta diversity. The public reads were reanalyzed by TCRdb: fastp trimming at Q25, MiXCR alignment, in-frame beta chains only. Each entry is one CDR3 protein sequence, shown with its most common DNA and genes. The V and J calls follow TCRdb's processing rather than the paper's. A total of approximately 1.5 million distinct CDR3 sequences appear in this sample, around 40% of them only once. The leading ten clones occupy about 4% of the sample.

Sequences MNHEY (CDR1) and SMNVEV (CDR2) are obtained from the germline V gene (reference sequence). Taken from cysteine to phenylalanine, the CDR3 has 13 residues. Only the CDR3 region is kept as DNA, spanning 39 bases read in frame from base 1. V and J lose 6 bases and 5 bases, and a span of 13 bases separates them. About this clonotype: The antigen it binds to is not known. No per-base quality is available; no much larger clone lies one base away.

The chain links TRBV27 with TRBJ1-2; confidence is insufficient to name the D gene. The source of this sequence is a young woman in good health. What was sequenced was blood. The nucleotide sequence reads as follows: TGTGCCAGCAGCCCCTACTTGGAGTATGGCTACACCTTC. This gives the protein CASSPYLEYGYTF.